Below are 5 T cell receptor beta chains sequenced from a single sample in a study of blood T cell repertoires in COVID-19. Sequencing used immunoSEQ multiplex PCR; TCRdb keeps in-frame clones, though not all of them. The table shows approximately 220,000 clones, with more than 80% occurring only once. Source material: peripheral blood. The receptors originated from a woman older than 75 with acute or convalescent COVID-19.

The chain couples TRBV12-5 to TRBJ1-3; D is possibly TRBD1 (6 bases). Germline CDR1 is LGHNT and CDR2 is FRNRAP. The CDR3 extends over 13 amino acids. The ends were cut back, 6 bases at V and 2 bases at J, with 8 bases in the middle. The CDR3 sequence: CASGTGAGNTIYF. The CDR3 DNA follows: TGTGCTAGTGGGACAGGAGCTGGAAACACCATATATTTT.

The CDR3 region is CASSPSSGFNEQFF. The CDR3 DNA is TGTGCCAGCAGTCCCTCCAGCGGATTCAATGAGCAGTTCTTC. This chain links TRBV6-2 or TRBV6-3 with TRBJ2-1; D is possibly TRBD2 (5 bases). V lost 5 bases and J 6 bases, leaving 14 bases between the germline ends. The CDR3 loop spans 14 amino acids. The germline gives CDR1 MNHEY, CDR2 SVGEGT.

This clone showed up just once. Other DNA sequences within the sample encode an identical CDR3. This rearrangement joins TRBV29-1 to TRBJ1-5; maybe TRBD1 (5 bases). Trimming pared 6 bases from V and 4 bases from J, leaving 13 bases between. Germline-derived CDR1 and CDR2 are SQVTM and ANQGSEA. The CDR3 totals 13 residues. CDR3 DNA: TGCAGCGTGACCGACAGCTATAATCAGCCCCAGCATTTT. This codes for CSVTDSYNQPQHF. Using reference TRBV29-1 and TRBJ1-5 for the parts outside the CDR3, the full variable domain is SAVISQKPSRDICQRGTSLTIQCQVDSQVTMMFWYRQQPGQSLTLIATANQGSEATYESGFVIDKFPISRPNLTFSTLTVSNMSPEDSSIYLCSVTDSYNQPQHFGDGTRLSIL.

The chain carries TRBV18 and TRBJ1-1; tentative D call: TRBD1 (6 bases). Trimming took off 4 bases at V and 7 bases at J, with 16 bases between the two ends. The length of the CDR3 is 14 residues. Germline loops: CDR1 KGHSH, CDR2 LQKENI. In nucleotides, the CDR3 is TGTGCCAGCTCACAGTGGGGGAAGGACAGTGAAGCTTTCTTT. Translation: CASSQWGKDSEAFF. The whole variable domain, filled in from reference TRBV18 and TRBJ1-1, reads NAGVMQNPRHLVRRRGQEARLRCSPMKGHSHVYWYRQLPEEGLKFMVYLQKENIIDESGMPKERFSAEFPKEGPSILRIQQVVRGDSAAYFCASSQWGKDSEAFFGQGTRLTVV.

The genes are TRBV5-6 and TRBJ1-4; D gene unclear. Germline values: CDR1 SGHDT, CDR2 YYEEEE. V was trimmed by 2 bases and J by 5 bases, leaving 7 bases between them. The length of the CDR3 is 13 residues. The CDR3 sequence: CASSFSLNEKLFF. The CDR3 DNA is TGTGCCAGCAGCTTCTCCCTGAATGAAAAACTGTTTTTT.